These 22 T cell receptor beta chains share one sample of origin, sequenced in a study of response to subunit inactivated influenza vaccine. Via MiXCR, TCRdb re-called the RT-PCR reads, giving one row per CDR3 protein. The sample has hundreds of thousands of distinct CDR3 sequences, around a sixth seen once. Sequenced material: PBMCs from blood, taken around 5 days after vaccination. These receptors were collected from a man aged 50 to 60 who received an inactivated influenza vaccine.

This chain connects TRBV6-5 to TRBJ1-5, with D maybe TRBD1 (6 bases). The V gene's germline CDR1 is MNHEY and CDR2 SVGAGI. The CDR3 length is 13 residues. V was clipped by 0 bases and J by 12 bases, with 12 bases between them. The CDR3 loop reads CASSYSPRGGQHF. CDR3 sequence (DNA): TGTGCCAGCAGTTACTCCCCTAGGGGGGGCCAGCATTTT.

This clonotype was detected many times. This chain joins TRBV6-1 and TRBJ2-7; possibly TRBD1 or TRBD2 for D (6 bases each). Trimming pared 10 bases from V and 9 bases from J, leaving 28 bases between. Germline CDR1 and CDR2: MNHNS and SASEGT. The CDR3 length is 15 residues. CDR3 bases: TGTGCCACCCAGGGTCCAGGGGCGGGATTCCTGCGGCAGTACTTC. It codes for CATQGPGAGFLRQYF.

The CDR3 coding sequence is TGTGCCAGCAGTTACGGAGTCATTCAAGAGACCCAGTACTTC. Translation: CASSYGVIQETQYF. The V and J genes are TRBV6-2 or TRBV6-3 and TRBJ2-5; no clear D. CDR1 is MNHEY, CDR2 SVGEGT, per germline. V was clipped by 2 bases and J by 2 bases, with 9 bases between them. The CDR3 loop spans 14 amino acids.

This clonotype has a handful of counts. The chain recombines TRBV10-3 with TRBJ2-3; 10 bases line up with TRBD2. CDR3 length equals 15 residues. Germline V gene sequence: CDR1 ENHRY, CDR2 SYGVKD. The J segment lost 3 bases and the V segment lost 6 bases, leaving 6 bases of the junction unmatched. The CDR3: CAIRKLAGKTDTQYF. CDR3 nucleotides: TGTGCCATCAGAAAACTAGCGGGGAAGACAGATACGCAGTATTTT.

This clonotype was observed a handful of times. V gene TRBV20-1 combines with J gene TRBJ2-2; the D gene is possibly TRBD1 (5 bases). V dropped 6 bases and J dropped 4 bases, with 12 bases sitting between them. This CDR3 contains 13 residues. Looked up from germline, CDR1 is DFQATT and CDR2 is SNEGSKA (reference sequence). CDR3 sequence reads: CSARNRPTGELFF. The CDR3 nucleotides read TGCAGTGCCCGCAACAGGCCCACCGGGGAGCTGTTTTTT.

This sequence joins TRBV6-5 and TRBJ2-1; D unresolved. Trimming left V 1 base short and J 0 bases short, with 7 bases between. The CDR3 covers 15 residues. Germline lookup yields CDR1 MNHEY and CDR2 SVGAGI. CDR3 sequence reads: CASSYLFSSYNEQFF. In nucleotides, the CDR3 is TGTGCCAGCAGTTACTTATTTAGCTCCTACAATGAGCAGTTCTTC.

The V and J genes are TRBV6-2 or TRBV6-3 and TRBJ2-3; weak D call: TRBD2 (6 bases). Germline values: CDR1 MNHEY, CDR2 SVGEGT. The CDR3 has 15 amino acids. V lost 5 bases and J 0 bases, leaving 12 bases between the germline ends. CDR3 protein: CASSRLALSTDTQYF. As DNA, the CDR3 is TGTGCCAGCAGTAGGCTAGCGCTGAGCACAGATACGCAGTATTTT.

CDR3 nucleotide sequence: TGTGCCAGCAGCCTCGACTGGTACTACGAGCAGTACTTC. Translation gives CASSLDWYYEQYF. The chain recombines TRBV6-1 with TRBJ2-7; D is ambiguous. The germline gives CDR1 MNHNS, CDR2 SASEGT. This CDR3 is 13 amino acids long. The V end lost 6 bases, the J end lost 3 bases, and 12 bases lay between the germline ends.

This clonotype was detected a few times. This chain connects TRBV7-8 to TRBJ1-5, with TRBD1 matching over 7 bases. The V segment lost 3 bases and the J segment 2 bases; nucleotides outside the gene matches: 7. The CDR3 covers 16 residues. The germline CDR1 and CDR2 sequences are SGHVS and FQNEAQ. The CDR3 DNA follows: TGTGCCAGCAGCTTGTTGGGGCAGGGGGGCAATCAGCCCCAGCATTTT. Translating gives CASSLLGQGGNQPQHF.

This clonotype was counted only a few times. The rearrangement uses TRBV7-9 and TRBJ1-1, with 8 positions matching TRBD1. Germline CDR1 reads SEHNR; CDR2 reads FQNEAQ (reference sequence). This CDR3 comprises 15 residues. Trimming removed 5 bases from V and 1 base from J; junction bases left unmatched: 6. The CDR3 region is CASSPQGAANTEAFF. The CDR3 DNA is TGTGCCAGCAGCCCCCAGGGGGCGGCGAACACTGAAGCTTTCTTT.

This chain joins TRBV7-2 and TRBJ2-2; maybe TRBD1 (6 bases). V was trimmed by 5 bases and J by 3 bases, leaving 19 bases between them. The CDR3 spans 17 residues. Germline CDR1 SGHTA, CDR2 FQGNSA. Written as DNA, the CDR3 is TGTGCCAGCAGCCGAGGGTTGGGGGCAAAGGACACCGGGGAGCTGTTTTTT. Encoded protein: CASSRGLGAKDTGELFF.

The chain recombines TRBV4-3 with TRBJ2-2, with D possibly matching TRBD2 (7 bases). Trimming removed 0 bases at V and 5 bases at J, with 13 bases between. CDR3 length: 16 amino acids. The germline V gene encodes CDR1 LGHNA and CDR2 YSLEER. CDR3 DNA: TGCGCCAGCAGCCAAGAAGGAGGGGGGGGGACCGGGGAGCTGTTTTTT. Translation: CASSQEGGGGTGELFF.

This clonotype was detected only a few times. The chain combines TRBV20-1 with TRBJ1-1; D may be TRBD1 (5 bases). Per the germline V gene, CDR1 is DFQATT and CDR2 is SNEGSKA (reference sequence). V lost 3 bases and J lost 4, with 15 bases in between. The CDR3 extends over 14 amino acids. DNA for the CDR3: TGCAGTGCTAGTCCTATGGCAAGGGGCACTGAAGCTTTCTTT. Protein: CSASPMARGTEAFF.

This chain connects TRBV12-3 or TRBV12-4 to TRBJ1-1, with D perhaps TRBD1 (6 bases). V was clipped by 6 bases and J by 4 bases, with 12 bases between them. This CDR3 comprises 13 residues. CDR3 bases: TGTGCCAGCAGCAAAGGACAGCTCACTGAAGCTTTCTTT. It codes for CASSKGQLTEAFF.

This clonotype has a count of ten or more. The V gene is TRBV7-2, the J gene TRBJ2-1, with 11 bases matching TRBD2. The J segment lost 14 bases and the V segment lost 4 bases, leaving 7 bases of the junction unmatched. Germline V gene sequence: CDR1 SGHTA, CDR2 FQGNSA. CDR3 length: 13 residues. The CDR3 DNA reads as TGTGCCAGCAGCTCCGCCACTAGCGGGAGAGAGTTCTTC. Amino acids: CASSSATSGREFF.

This clonotype was observed a handful of times. The V and J genes are TRBV20-1 and TRBJ2-7; 9 bases match TRBD2. This CDR3 is 15 amino acids long. Trimming removed 1 base from V and 3 bases from J; junction bases left unmatched: 7. Germline V CDR1 and CDR2: DFQATT, SNEGSKA (reference sequence). The CDR3 loop reads CSARGSAGGLYEQYF. The CDR3 DNA reads TGCAGTGCTAGAGGTTCAGCGGGAGGCCTCTACGAGCAGTACTTC.

This clonotype was seen many times. The CDR3 protein is CASRLAGSYEQYF. As DNA, the CDR3 is TGTGCCAGCAGACTAGCGGGGTCCTACGAGCAGTACTTC. The V gene is TRBV27, the J gene TRBJ2-7; 10 bases map to TRBD2. The CDR3 is 13 amino acids. V lost 6 bases, J lost 1 base, and 0 bases stayed unmatched. Germline lookup yields CDR1 MNHEY and CDR2 SMNVEV (reference sequence).

This clonotype was recorded at least ten times. CDR3 in amino acids: CSALQVGQGAWNEQFF. CDR3 sequence (DNA): TGCAGCGCTCTTCAGGTGGGACAGGGGGCTTGGAATGAGCAGTTCTTC. This chain joins TRBV20-1 and TRBJ2-1, with TRBD1 matching over 12 bases. This CDR3 is 16 amino acids long. Germline V gene sequence: CDR1 DFQATT, CDR2 SNEGSKA (reference sequence).

On this clonotype: This clone may be a read error of a much larger clone one base away. This sequence joins TRBV21-1 and TRBJ2-7; the table names TRBD1, a call not compared with the DNA. TRBV21-1 is annotated as a pseudogene. The CDR3 spans 15 residues. The CDR3 bases are TGTGCCAGCAGCCCCGGGACAGGGAGGCCCTACGAGCAGTACTTC. Translation gives CASSPGTGRPYEQYF.

This clonotype was picked up a small number of times. The rearrangement links TRBV18 to TRBJ2-6; TRBD1 matches 9 bases. This CDR3 spans 19 amino acids. The V gene's germline CDR1 is KGHSH and CDR2 LQKENI. Trimming cost V 2 bases and J 0 bases; bases outside gene matches: 8. As DNA, the CDR3 is TGTGCCAGCTCACCATTAACGGGACAGGGCGACTCTGGGGCCAACGTCCTGACTTTC. Translated, it gives CASSPLTGQGDSGANVLTF.

This chain joins TRBV12-3 or TRBV12-4 and TRBJ2-1, with no clear D. Between the trimmed V and J ends, which lost 6 bases and 5 bases, there was a span of 17 bases. The CDR3 spans 15 residues. The CDR3: CASRGLILGHNEQFF. Here the CDR3 DNA reads TGTGCCAGCAGAGGTCTCATCCTAGGTCACAATGAGCAGTTCTTC.

This chain links TRBV12-3 or TRBV12-4 with TRBJ1-2, with D possibly TRBD1 on 5 matching bases. Trimming took off 3 bases at V and 3 bases at J, with 11 bases between the two ends. The CDR3 is made up of 14 amino acids. The CDR3 DNA is TGTGCCAGCAGTTTGTTGGGGGTTTACTATGGCTACACCTTC. It encodes CASSLLGVYYGYTF.